The T cell receptor beta chain described here comes from a study of T cell changes during pregnancy in multiple sclerosis. Only in-frame clones appear in the TCRdb table, and some are missing; sequencing was by immunoSEQ multiplex PCR. Of about 80,000 clones listed, around 94% were seen once; the top ten hold roughly 0.9%. Germline V lookup: CDR1 MDHEN, CDR2 SYDVKM. CDR3 length: 16 residues. V gave up 6 bases and J gave up 8 bases; unmatched junction bases: 14. The chain joins TRBV28 to TRBJ1-2, with 11 bases that match TRBD1. Here the sequenced sample was peripheral blood, taken in the second trimester of pregnancy. This TCR was sampled from a female donor in good health, enrolled as a control in a pregnancy study. The CDR3 coding sequence is TGTGCCAGCAGCGCCTACCCGGACAGGGGGCAAAAGGGCTACACCTTC. This sequence encodes CASSAYPDRGQKGYTF.